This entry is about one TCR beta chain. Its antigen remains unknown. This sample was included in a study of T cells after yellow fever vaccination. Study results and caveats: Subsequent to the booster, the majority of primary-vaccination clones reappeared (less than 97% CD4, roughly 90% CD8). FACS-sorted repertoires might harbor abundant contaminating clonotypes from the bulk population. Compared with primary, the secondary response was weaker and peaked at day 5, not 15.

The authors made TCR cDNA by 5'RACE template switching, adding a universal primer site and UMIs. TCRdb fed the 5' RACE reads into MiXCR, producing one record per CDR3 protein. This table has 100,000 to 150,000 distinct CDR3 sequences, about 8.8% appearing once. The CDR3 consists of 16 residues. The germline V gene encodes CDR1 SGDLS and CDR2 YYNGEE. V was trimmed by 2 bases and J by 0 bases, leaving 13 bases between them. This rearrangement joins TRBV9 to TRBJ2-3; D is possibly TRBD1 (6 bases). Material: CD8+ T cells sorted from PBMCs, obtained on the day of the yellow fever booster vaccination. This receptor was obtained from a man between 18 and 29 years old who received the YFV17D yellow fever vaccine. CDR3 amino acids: CASSVVPGTSTDTQYF. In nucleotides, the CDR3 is TGTGCCAGCAGCGTTGTTCCCGGGACAAGCACAGATACGCAGTATTTT.